The present entry profiles one TCR beta chain with its context. Assay: immunoSEQ multiplex PCR; the TCRdb copy retains only in-frame clones and omits some. The sample consists of 150,000 to 200,000 clones, 94% of them appearing once. The sample belongs to a study of control samples from healthy donors and cancer patients. The length of the CDR3 is 15 residues. V lost 5 bases, J lost 4 bases, and 14 bases lay in between. Germline V gene data show CDR1 as LNHDA and CDR2 as SQIVND (reference sequence). This receptor was taken from a woman between 18 and 30 years old in good health. The chain links TRBV19 to TRBJ1-4; possible D gene TRBD1, 6 bases. Sequencing was done on a sample of blood. CDR3 DNA sequence: TGTGCCAGTAGTGCCGCCCGACAGGTTAATGAAAAACTGTTTTTT. It encodes CASSAARQVNEKLFF.